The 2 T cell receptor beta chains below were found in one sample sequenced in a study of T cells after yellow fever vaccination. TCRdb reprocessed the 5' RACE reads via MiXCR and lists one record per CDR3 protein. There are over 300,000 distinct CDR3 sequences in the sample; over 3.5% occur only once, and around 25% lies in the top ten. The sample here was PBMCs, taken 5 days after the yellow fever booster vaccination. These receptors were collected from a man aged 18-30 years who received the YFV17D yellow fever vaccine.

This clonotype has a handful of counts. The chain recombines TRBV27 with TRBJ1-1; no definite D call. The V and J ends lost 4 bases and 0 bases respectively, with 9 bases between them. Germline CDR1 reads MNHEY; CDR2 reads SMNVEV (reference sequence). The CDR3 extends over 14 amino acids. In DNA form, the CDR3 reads TGTGCCAGCAGTTCGTACCCTATGAACACTGAAGCTTTCTTT. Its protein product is CASSSYPMNTEAFF.

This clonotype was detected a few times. CDR3 nucleotide sequence: TGTGCCACCAGCAGAGTACGGGGGGAGGGCACCGGGGAGCTGTTTTTT. Translation gives CATSRVRGEGTGELFF. V usage is TRBV15 and J usage is TRBJ2-2; 7 bases line up with TRBD2. The CDR3 is 16 amino acids. Germline assignment: CDR1 LNHNV and CDR2 YYDKDF (reference sequence). V was clipped by 1 base and J by 4 bases; unmatched bases: 6.